These 9 T cell receptor beta chains were sequenced from one sample in a study of cytomegalovirus exposure and HLA in healthy donors. The PCR used 60 Vbeta and 13 Jbeta primers. Clones were read by immunoSEQ multiplex PCR, and TCRdb kept only the in-frame ones, dropping some. The sample contains over 100,000 clones, around 83% of which appear only once. Material for sequencing was PBMCs. These receptors were taken from a man aged 25 to 45 in good health and CMV-seropositive.

This chain connects TRBV10-3 to TRBJ1-2, with 9 positions matching TRBD1. Germline values: CDR1 ENHRY, CDR2 SYGVKD. After removal of 3 bases from V and 5 bases from J, the junction contained 4 bases not matched to a gene. The CDR3 runs to 14 residues. The CDR3 nucleotides read TGTGCCATCAGTGACGGGACAGGGTGGTATGGCTACACCTTC. Translated: CAISDGTGWYGYTF.

The CDR3 region is CAISEYRVLANYGYTF. The CDR3, as DNA: TGTGCCATCAGTGAGTACCGGGTTCTAGCTAACTATGGCTACACCTTC. The V call is TRBV10-3, the J call TRBJ1-2; no reliable D call. The germline V gene encodes CDR1 ENHRY and CDR2 SYGVKD. Deletions cut 1 base from V and 0 bases from J, with 12 bases between. The CDR3 totals 16 residues.

The chain combines TRBV30 with TRBJ1-6; no reliable D call. Trimming took off 2 bases at V and 11 bases at J, with 13 bases between the two ends. The CDR3 is 13 amino acids. Germline CDR1 reads GTSNPN; CDR2 reads SVGIG (reference sequence). In DNA, the CDR3 is TGTGCCTGGAGTCTAGAACTCGGAGCACCCCTCCACTTT. Translating it yields CAWSLELGAPLHF.

The CDR3: CASEPDWTGELFF. Here the CDR3 DNA reads TGTGCCTCAGAACCTGACTGGACCGGGGAGCTGTTTTTT. The genes are TRBV4-2 and TRBJ2-2, with D unresolved. V was pared by 11 bases and J by 5 bases, with 15 bases between. The CDR3 has 13 amino acids. Germline CDR1 is LGHNA and CDR2 is YNFKEQ.

The chain recombines TRBV27 with TRBJ2-1; 7 nucleotides line up with TRBD1. V gave up 5 bases and J gave up 7 bases; unmatched junction bases: 8. This CDR3 spans 14 amino acids. The V gene's germline CDR1 is MNHEY and CDR2 SMNVEV (reference sequence). CDR3 loop: CASSLGQKVNEQFF. CDR3 coding DNA: TGTGCCAGCAGTCTGGGACAGAAGGTGAATGAGCAGTTCTTC.

This chain joins TRBV20-1 and TRBJ1-2, with D uncertain. Germline V lookup: CDR1 DFQATT, CDR2 SNEGSKA (reference sequence). The length of the CDR3 is 11 residues. Trimming left V 3 bases short and J 7 bases short, with 9 bases between. The CDR3 coding sequence is TGCAGTGCTAGCCCTCGCGGTGGCTACACCTTC. Translation: CSASPRGGYTF.

The chain has TRBV4-1 and TRBJ1-1, with D perhaps TRBD1 (6 bases). V lost 7 bases to trimming and J lost 3 bases, with 18 bases between them. Germline-derived CDR1 and CDR2 are MGHRA and YSYEKL. The CDR3 runs 15 residues. In DNA, the CDR3 is TGCGCCAGCATCACGGGAGGGGGAAGGGACACTGAAGCTTTCTTT. As protein: CASITGGGRDTEAFF.

This sequence joins TRBV30 and TRBJ2-1, with TRBD2 identical over 8 bases. The CDR3 contains 14 residues. From germline, CDR1 is GTSNPN and CDR2 SVGIG (reference sequence). J was trimmed by 6 bases and V by 2 bases; bases with no gene match: 6. In nucleotides, the CDR3 is TGTGCCTGGAGTCGAGCGGGAGTTTTCAATGAGCAGTTCTTC. Translating gives CAWSRAGVFNEQFF. Full variable domain (outside the CDR3, taken from reference TRBV30 and TRBJ2-1): SQTIHQWPATLVQPVGSPLSLECTVEGTSNPNLYWYRQAAGRGLQLLFYSVGIGQISSEVPQNLSASRPQDRQFILSSKKLLLSDSGFYLCAWSRAGVFNEQFFGPGTRLTVL.

V is TRBV27 and J is TRBJ2-3; 7 nucleotides line up with TRBD2. The V gene end was trimmed by 5 bases and the J gene end by 0 bases; junction bases not matched to a gene: 8. Germline CDR1 reads MNHEY; CDR2 reads SMNVEV (reference sequence). The CDR3 loop spans 16 amino acids. For the CDR3, the DNA is TGTGCCAGCAGTCAACTAGCGTCAGCTAGCACAGATACGCAGTATTTT. It yields the protein CASSQLASASTDTQYF.